This T cell receptor (beta chain) was sequenced during a study of metastatic and nonmetastatic thyroid tumors. Study at large: Across blood and tumor or nodule tissue, repertoires from malignant and benign thyroid patients were compared with one another.

CDR1 and CDR2 from the germline V gene are SGHDT and YYEEEE. This CDR3 has 15 amino acids. With 2 bases removed from V and 1 base from J, the gap between germline ends came to 12 bases. TCRdb redid the clone calls on the PCR reads using MiXCR. The table shows over 10,000 clones, with 32% occurring only once. Until they underwent thyroid surgery, no patient had received any treatment. To note about this clone: Its antigen is currently unknown.

Whole-study findings and limits: It was reportedly found that TCR beta diversity was significantly higher in malignant thyroid tumors than in benign nodules, a difference seen in both blood and tumor samples.

The chain carries TRBV5-6 and TRBJ1-2; D is unclear. The clonotype was recovered from a female donor with papillary thyroid cancer or a benign thyroid nodule (not recorded which). Some clones in this sample may be carry-over from other donors' samples. Sequenced input: tumor tissue. CDR3 sequence reads: CASSFRASSNYGYTF. The CDR3 region has the DNA TGTGCCAGCAGCTTTCGGGCCAGTAGTAACTATGGCTACACCTTC.